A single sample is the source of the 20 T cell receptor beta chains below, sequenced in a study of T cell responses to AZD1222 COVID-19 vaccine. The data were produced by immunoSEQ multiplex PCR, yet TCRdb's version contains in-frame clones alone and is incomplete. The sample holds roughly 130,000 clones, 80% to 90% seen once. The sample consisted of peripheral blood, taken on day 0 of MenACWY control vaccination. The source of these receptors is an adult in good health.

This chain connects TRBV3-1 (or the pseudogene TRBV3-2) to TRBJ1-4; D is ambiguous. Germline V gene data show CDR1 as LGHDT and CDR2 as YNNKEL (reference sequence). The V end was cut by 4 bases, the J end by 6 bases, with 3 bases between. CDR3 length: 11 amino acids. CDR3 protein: CASSLDEKLFF. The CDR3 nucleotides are TGTGCCAGCAGCCTTGATGAAAAACTGTTTTTT.

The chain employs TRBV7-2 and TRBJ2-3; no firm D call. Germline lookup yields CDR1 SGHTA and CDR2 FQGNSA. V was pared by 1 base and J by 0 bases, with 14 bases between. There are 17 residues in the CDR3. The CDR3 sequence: CASSLVGPTTSTDTQYF. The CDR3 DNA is TGTGCCAGCAGCTTAGTAGGTCCGACCACTAGCACAGATACGCAGTATTTT.

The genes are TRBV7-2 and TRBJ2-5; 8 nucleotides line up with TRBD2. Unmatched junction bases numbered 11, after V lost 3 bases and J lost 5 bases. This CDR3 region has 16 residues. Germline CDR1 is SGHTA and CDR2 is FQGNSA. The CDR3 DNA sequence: TGTGCCAGCAGCTTCGGTAGCCGGGGGGGCGCTGAGACCCAGTACTTC. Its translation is CASSFGSRGGAETQYF.

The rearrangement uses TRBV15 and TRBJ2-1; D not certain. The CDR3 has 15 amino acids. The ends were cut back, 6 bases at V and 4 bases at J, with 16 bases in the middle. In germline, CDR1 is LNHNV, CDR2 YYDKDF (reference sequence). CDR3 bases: TGTGCCACCAGTCGACGGGCCGAGGTTTACAATGAGCAGTTCTTC. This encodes CATSRRAEVYNEQFF.

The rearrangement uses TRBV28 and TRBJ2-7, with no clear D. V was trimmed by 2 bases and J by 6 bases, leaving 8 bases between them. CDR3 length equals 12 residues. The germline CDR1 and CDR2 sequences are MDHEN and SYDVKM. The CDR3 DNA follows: TGTGCCAGCAGTTTACGGGTTGGCGAGCAGTACTTC. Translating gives CASSLRVGEQYF.

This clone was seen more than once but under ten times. This CDR3 is CASSLAPWSADTQYF. The CDR3 DNA reads TGTGCCAGCAGCTTGGCCCCGTGGTCCGCAGATACGCAGTATTTT. This sequence joins TRBV5-4 and TRBJ2-3; no clear D. CDR3 length: 15 amino acids. Trimming removed 0 bases from V and 4 bases from J, with 12 bases in between. The germline V gene has CDR1 SGHNT and CDR2 YYREEE (reference sequence).

DNA for the CDR3: TGTGCCAGCAGCTTGTGGGGGATCTGGGACACCATATATTTT. It yields the protein CASSLWGIWDTIYF. The chain combines TRBV11-2 with TRBJ1-3, with a weak D call TRBD1 (5 bases). Between the trimmed V and J ends, which lost 3 bases and 8 bases, there was a span of 14 bases. The CDR3 is 14 residues long. CDR1 is SGHAT, CDR2 FQNNGV, per germline.

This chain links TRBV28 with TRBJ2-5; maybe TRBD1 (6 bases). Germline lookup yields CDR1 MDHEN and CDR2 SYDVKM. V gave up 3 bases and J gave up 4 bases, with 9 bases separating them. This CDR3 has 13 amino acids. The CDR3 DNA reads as TGTGCCAGCAGTTTTGAGGGGGTAGAGACCCAGTACTTC. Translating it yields CASSFEGVETQYF.

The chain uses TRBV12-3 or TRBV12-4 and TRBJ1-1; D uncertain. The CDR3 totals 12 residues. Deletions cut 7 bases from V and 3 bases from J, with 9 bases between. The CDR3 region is CASKRGYTEAFF. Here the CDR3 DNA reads TGTGCCAGCAAGCGGGGATACACTGAAGCTTTCTTT.

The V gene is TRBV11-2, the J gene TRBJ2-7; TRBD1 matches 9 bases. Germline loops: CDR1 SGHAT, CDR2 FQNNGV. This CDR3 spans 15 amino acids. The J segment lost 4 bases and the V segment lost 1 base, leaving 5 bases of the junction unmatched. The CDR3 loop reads CASSLGSGQGYEQYF. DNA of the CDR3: TGTGCCAGCAGCTTAGGTAGCGGACAGGGGTACGAGCAGTACTTC.

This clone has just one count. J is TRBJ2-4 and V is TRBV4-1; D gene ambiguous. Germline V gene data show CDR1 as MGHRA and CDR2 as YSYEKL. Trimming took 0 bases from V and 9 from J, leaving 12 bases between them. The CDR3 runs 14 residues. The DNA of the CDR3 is TGCGCCAGCAGCCAAGAGGCCGGGTACGGCATTCAGTACTTC. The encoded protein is CASSQEAGYGIQYF.

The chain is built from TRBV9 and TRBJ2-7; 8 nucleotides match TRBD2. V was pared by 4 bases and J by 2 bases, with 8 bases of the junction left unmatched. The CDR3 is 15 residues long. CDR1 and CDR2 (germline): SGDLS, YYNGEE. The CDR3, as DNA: TGTGCCAGCAGCCCAGCTAGCGGGTTTACCTACGAGCAGTACTTC. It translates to CASSPASGFTYEQYF.

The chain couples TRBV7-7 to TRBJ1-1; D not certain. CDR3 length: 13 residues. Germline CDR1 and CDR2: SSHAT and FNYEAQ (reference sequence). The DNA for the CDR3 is TGTGCTAGCGCGACCAGCCAGAACACTGAAGCTTTCTTT. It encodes CASATSQNTEAFF.

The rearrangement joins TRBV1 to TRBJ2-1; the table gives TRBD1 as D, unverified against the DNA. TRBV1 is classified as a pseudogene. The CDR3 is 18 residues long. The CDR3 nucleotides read TGCACCAGCAGCCAAACTAGGACAGGGGGTAAACGGGACAATGAGCAGTTCTTC. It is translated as CTSSQTRTGGKRDNEQFF.

The DNA for the CDR3 is TGCGCCAGCAGCCCCTGGGCAGGGGGCTCTGGGGCCAACGTCCTGACTTTC. Its translation: CASSPWAGGSGANVLTF. The rearrangement uses TRBV5-1 and TRBJ2-6; TRBD1 agrees at 7 bases. Germline CDR1 reads SGHRS; CDR2 reads YFSETQ. After removal of 4 bases from V and 0 bases from J, the junction contained 7 bases not matched to a gene. This CDR3 spans 17 amino acids.

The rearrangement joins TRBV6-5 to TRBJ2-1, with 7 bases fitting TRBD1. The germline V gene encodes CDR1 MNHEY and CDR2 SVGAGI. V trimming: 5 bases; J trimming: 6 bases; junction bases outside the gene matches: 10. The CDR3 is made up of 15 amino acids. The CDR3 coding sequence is TGTGCCAGCAGTATACAGGGGAGTAATTTCAATGAGCAGTTCTTC. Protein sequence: CASSIQGSNFNEQFF.

Here the CDR3 reads CASRRSGKSGELFF. The CDR3 region has the DNA TGTGCCAGCAGACGTTCAGGGAAGTCCGGGGAGCTGTTTTTT. This chain links TRBV2 with TRBJ2-2, with D maybe TRBD1 (5 bases). The V gene lost 6 bases and the J gene lost 6 bases, with 14 bases spanning the gap. The CDR3 is 14 amino acids. In germline, CDR1 is SNHLY, CDR2 FYNNEI. Looking up the rest from reference TRBV2 and TRBJ2-2 gives the full variable domain: EPEVTQTPSHQVTQMGQEVILRCVPISNHLYFYWYRQILGQKVEFLVSFYNNEISEKSEIFDDQFSVERPDGSNFTLKIRSTKLEDSAMYFCASRRSGKSGELFFGEGSRLTVL.

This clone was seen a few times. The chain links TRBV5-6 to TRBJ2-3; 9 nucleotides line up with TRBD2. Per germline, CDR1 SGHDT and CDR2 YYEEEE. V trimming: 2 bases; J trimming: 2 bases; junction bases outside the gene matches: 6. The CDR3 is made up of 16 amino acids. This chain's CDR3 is CASSFNRLAATDTQYF. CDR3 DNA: TGTGCCAGCAGCTTCAACAGACTAGCGGCCACAGATACGCAGTATTTT.

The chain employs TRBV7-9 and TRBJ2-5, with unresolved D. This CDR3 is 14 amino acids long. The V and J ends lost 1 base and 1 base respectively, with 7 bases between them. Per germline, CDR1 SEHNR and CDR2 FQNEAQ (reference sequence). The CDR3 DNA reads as TGTGCCAGCAGCTTAGTAACAGTCCAAGAGACCCAGTACTTC. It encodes CASSLVTVQETQYF.

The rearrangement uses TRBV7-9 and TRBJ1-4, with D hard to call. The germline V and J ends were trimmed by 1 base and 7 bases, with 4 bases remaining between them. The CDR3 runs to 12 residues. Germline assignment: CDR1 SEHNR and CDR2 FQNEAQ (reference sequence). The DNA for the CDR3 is TGTGCCAGCAGCTTAGATACTGAAAAACTGTTTTTT. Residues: CASSLDTEKLFF.